A selection of T cell receptor beta chains follows, all from one sample in a study of OX40 agonist ivuxolimab in advanced cancers. Measured with immunoSEQ multiplex PCR; TCRdb has only the in-frame clones, and not every one. The sample consists of 55,000 to 70,000 clones, about 86% of them appearing once. The input for sequencing was CD4+ or CD8+ T cells sorted from blood, taken in a trial of the OX40 agonist ivuxolimab. These receptors were obtained from an adult with an advanced solid tumor such as melanoma, head and neck, liver or kidney cancer. CDR3s include the opening cysteine and the closing phenylalanine or tryptophan. The D gene is left open where the match is weak. Clone size, where shown, is once, few, many, or a class for clones that have expanded.

TRBV6-5	.	TRBJ2-2	.	CASKKRQENTGELFF	TGTGCCAGCAAGAAACGGCAGGAGAACACCGGGGAGCTGTTTTTT
TRBV23-1	.	TRBJ2-6	.	CASSHLRLISGANVLTF	TGCGCCAGCAGTCACCTCAGACTTATCTCTGGGGCCAACGTCCTGACTTTC
TRBV6-1	.	TRBJ1-4	.	CASSEGATNEKLFF	TGTGCCAGCAGCGAGGGGGCAACTAATGAAAAACTGTTTTTT
TRBV4-1	.	TRBJ1-2	.	CASSQGANYGYTF	TGCGCCAGCAGCCAAGGAGCTAACTATGGCTACACCTTC
TRBV27	.	TRBJ2-1	TRBD2	CASSLMPSGGADEQFF	TGTGCCAGCAGTTTAATGCCTAGCGGGGGGGCGGATGAGCAGTTCTTC
TRBV5-1	.	TRBJ2-1	TRBD1	CASSLSTGGYNEQFF	TGCGCCAGCAGCTTGAGTACAGGGGGTTACAATGAGCAGTTCTTC
TRBV19	.	TRBJ2-1	TRBD2	CASSPTGGGVRINEQFF	TGTGCCAGTAGTCCCACTGGCGGGGGGGTACGAATCAATGAGCAGTTCTTC
TRBV11-2	few	TRBJ2-1	TRBD1	CASSSDRGNEQFF	TGTGCCAGCAGCTCTGACAGGGGAAATGAGCAGTTCTTC
TRBV5-4	few	TRBJ2-3	TRBD2	CASSSLGLAGGSTDTQYF	TGTGCCAGCAGCTCATTAGGACTAGCGGGAGGGAGCACAGATACGCAGTATTTT
TRBV2	.	TRBJ1-1	.	CASSEEPLRSMNTEAFF	TGTGCCAGCAGTGAAGAACCCCTCCGATCGATGAACACTGAAGCTTTCTTT
TRBV14	.	TRBJ2-3	.	CASSRTTLSGTDTQYF	TGTGCCAGCAGCCGAACTACCCTGAGCGGCACAGATACGCAGTATTTT
TRBV27	.	TRBJ1-2	TRBD1	CASSLSRTGNGYTF	TGTGCCAGCAGTTTATCGCGGACAGGGAATGGCTACACCTTC
TRBV9	once	TRBJ2-1	TRBD2	CASSAGLAGYNEQFF	TGTGCCAGCAGCGCTGGACTAGCGGGATACAATGAGCAGTTCTTC
TRBV6-5	.	TRBJ1-6	.	CASTTVNSPLHF	TGTGCCAGCACTACCGTCAATTCACCCCTCCACTTT
TRBV29-1	.	TRBJ2-1	TRBD2	CSVEELSSGTYNEQFF	TGCAGCGTGGAAGAACTTTCTAGCGGGACCTACAATGAGCAGTTCTTC
TRBV4-2	few	TRBJ2-3	.	CASRFSLSTDTQYF	TGTGCCAGCCGCTTCAGCCTAAGCACAGATACGCAGTATTTT
TRBV5-4	.	TRBJ2-2	.	CASSSPIANTGELFF	TGTGCCAGCAGCTCACCAATAGCGAACACCGGGGAGCTGTTTTTT
TRBV6-4	once	TRBJ1-5	.	CASSDSGSRNQPQHF	TGTGCCAGCAGTGACAGCGGCAGCCGCAATCAGCCCCAGCATTTT
TRBV27	.	TRBJ1-1	TRBD1	CASSWDRRNTEAFF	TGTGCCAGCAGTTGGGACAGAAGAAACACTGAAGCTTTCTTT
TRBV29-1	.	TRBJ2-7	TRBD2	CSVEGGRDYEQYF	TGCAGCGTTGAAGGCGGGAGGGATTACGAGCAGTACTTC
TRBV5-4	.	TRBJ2-7	TRBD2	CASSPSGGSYEQYF	TGTGCCAGCAGCCCTAGCGGGGGGTCCTACGAGCAGTACTTC
TRBV11-2	.	TRBJ2-2	.	CASSFGQNTGELFF	TGTGCCAGCAGCTTCGGGCAGAACACCGGGGAGCTGTTTTTT
TRBV5-1	.	TRBJ2-7	TRBD1	CASTPRTGSWEQYF	TGCGCCAGCACTCCGAGGACAGGGAGTTGGGAGCAGTACTTC
TRBV19	.	TRBJ1-1	TRBD1	CASRPRDRGRNTEAFF	TGTGCCAGTAGGCCCCGGGACAGGGGAAGGAACACTGAAGCTTTCTTT